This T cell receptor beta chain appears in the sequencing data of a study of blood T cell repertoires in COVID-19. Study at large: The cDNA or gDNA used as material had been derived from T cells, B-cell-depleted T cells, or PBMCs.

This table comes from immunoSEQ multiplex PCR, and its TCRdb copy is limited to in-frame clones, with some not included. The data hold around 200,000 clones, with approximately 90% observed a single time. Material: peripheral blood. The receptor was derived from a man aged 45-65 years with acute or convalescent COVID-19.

The CDR3 DNA follows: TGCAGCGTCGCAACCAACAGGGGCAGGGAAAAACTGTTTTTT. As protein: CSVATNRGREKLFF. This chain uses TRBV29-1 with TRBJ1-4, with 7 nucleotides matching TRBD1. Germline V gene lookup returns CDR1 SQVTM and CDR2 ANQGSEA. V shed 6 bases, J shed 8 bases, and the junction held 12 bases outside the gene matches. The CDR3 is 14 residues long.